The 22 T cell receptor beta chains below come from one sample, sequenced in a study of shared clonotypes between healthy human individuals. The assay was immunoSEQ multiplex PCR, and TCRdb's table has in-frame clones only and misses some. The sample lists 1 million to 1.2 million clones; approximately 75% were seen once. Material: memory CD4+ T cells from PBMCs. Subset in this sample: CD45RA-negative fraction. The receptors originated from a man younger than 35 in good health. Some clones in this sample may be carry-over from other donors' samples.

The V gene is TRBV5-1, the J gene TRBJ1-3, with D unresolved. Trimming removed 0 bases from V and 4 bases from J, with 11 bases in between. CDR3 size: 15 residues. Germline V lookup: CDR1 SGHRS, CDR2 YFSETQ. The CDR3 DNA is TGCGCCAGCAGCTTGGGCACAAGGTCCGGAAACACCATATATTTT. As protein: CASSLGTRSGNTIYF. The variable domain in full, with the rest retrieved from reference TRBV5-1 and TRBJ1-3, is KAGVTQTPRYLIKTRGQQVTLSCSPISGHRSVSWYQQTPGQGLQFLFEYFSETQRNKGNFPGRFSGRQFSNSRSEMNVSTLELGDSALYLCASSLGTRSGNTIYFGEGSWLTVV.

The chain uses TRBV6-6 and TRBJ2-6; D is unclear. The CDR3 covers 15 residues. With 4 bases removed from V and 0 bases from J, the gap between germline ends came to 7 bases. The V gene's germline CDR1 is MNHNY and CDR2 SVGAGI (reference sequence). The CDR3 protein is CASSLQLSGANVLTF. DNA for the CDR3: TGTGCCAGCAGTTTACAGCTCTCTGGGGCCAACGTCCTGACTTTC.

Concerning this clone: In the same sample, other DNA sequences code for this CDR3. The chain couples TRBV18 to TRBJ2-7, with 12 positions matching TRBD2. With V trimmed by 3 bases and J by 2 bases, 2 bases remained unmatched. Germline V gene lookup returns CDR1 KGHSH and CDR2 LQKENI. The CDR3 length is 15 residues. The CDR3 DNA reads as TGTGCCAGCTCACCTGGACTAGCGGGAACCTACGAGCAGTACTTC. Translated: CASSPGLAGTYEQYF.

This CDR3 reads CASSLRRDEKLFF. CDR3 in DNA: TGCGCCAGCAGCTTGAGGCGGGATGAAAAACTGTTTTTT. The V call is TRBV5-1, the J call TRBJ1-4; D is undetermined. CDR3 length equals 13 residues. Between the trimmed V and J ends, which lost 1 base and 6 bases, there was a span of 7 bases. Per the germline V gene, CDR1 is SGHRS and CDR2 is YFSETQ.

The gene calls are TRBV29-1 and TRBJ2-1; D not resolved. The CDR3 is made up of 12 amino acids. Trimming removed 3 bases at V and 8 bases at J, with 11 bases between. Looked up from germline, CDR1 is SQVTM and CDR2 is ANQGSEA. The CDR3 sequence: CSVDPASDEQFF. DNA for the CDR3: TGCAGCGTTGACCCCGCCTCCGATGAGCAGTTCTTC.

The chain recombines TRBV6-1 with TRBJ1-5, with a possible D match to TRBD1 (5 bases). Germline values: CDR1 MNHNS, CDR2 SASEGT. V was cut by 2 bases and J by 5 bases, with 13 bases left in between. This CDR3 comprises 15 residues. CDR3 sequence (DNA): TGTGCCAGCAGTGAAATTAGGGGAGGACATCAGCCCCAGCATTTT. This gives the protein CASSEIRGGHQPQHF.

This clone was seen a handful of times. The genes are TRBV7-6 and TRBJ1-2; 9 bases agree with TRBD1. The V gene end was trimmed by 2 bases and the J gene end by 5 bases; junction bases not matched to a gene: 9. Germline-derived CDR1 and CDR2 are SGHVS and FNYEAQ. The CDR3 is 16 residues long. The CDR3 DNA sequence: TGTGCCAGCAGCTTATCCCCCGGACAGGGGAAATATGGCTACACCTTC. Translating gives CASSLSPGQGKYGYTF.

This clone was found many times. Other nucleotide sequences from this sample produce the same CDR3. This rearrangement joins TRBV5-1 to TRBJ1-1; 7 bases match TRBD1. The CDR3 has 14 amino acids. After removal of 3 bases from V and 3 bases from J, the junction contained 5 bases not matched to a gene. The germline V gene has CDR1 SGHRS and CDR2 YFSETQ. The CDR3 protein is CASSYNRGDTEAFF. The CDR3 DNA reads as TGCGCCAGCAGCTATAACAGGGGCGACACTGAAGCTTTCTTT.

This chain uses TRBV30 with TRBJ1-6; no clear D. The CDR3 loop spans 13 amino acids. The V and J ends lost 0 bases and 10 bases respectively, with 10 bases between them. Germline loops: CDR1 GTSNPN, CDR2 SVGIG (reference sequence). CDR3 coding DNA: TGTGCCTGGAGTGTTTCGGTAACGTCACCCCTCCACTTT. Amino acids: CAWSVSVTSPLHF.

The J gene is TRBJ2-3, the V gene TRBV28; 9 nucleotides align to TRBD2. This CDR3 spans 15 amino acids. CDR1 is MDHEN, CDR2 SYDVKM, per germline. The ends lost 7 bases at V and 1 base at J; junction bases unmatched: 6. The CDR3 DNA is TGTGCCAGCAACAATAGCGGGAGCCGCACAGATACGCAGTATTTT. Translating it yields CASNNSGSRTDTQYF.

The chain combines TRBV7-8 with TRBJ2-1; D is unresolved. Between the trimmed V and J ends, which lost 1 base and 7 bases, there was a span of 29 bases. Per the germline V gene, CDR1 is SGHVS and CDR2 is FQNEAQ. This CDR3 region has 20 residues. CDR3 DNA sequence: TGTGCCAGCAGCTTAGGAGCAAATGAGTTCTTTTCCCCCCTGAGGAATGAGCAGTTCTTC. This translates into CASSLGANEFFSPLRNEQFF.

Details on this clone: This sample includes further DNA sequences coding for the same CDR3. The chain combines TRBV2 with TRBJ1-5; possible D gene TRBD1, 5 bases. Germline lookup yields CDR1 SNHLY and CDR2 FYNNEI. V was clipped by 4 bases and J by 1 base, with 5 bases between them. CDR3 length equals 13 residues. CDR3 protein: CASSGDSNQPQHF. CDR3 DNA: TGTGCCAGCAGTGGGGACAGCAATCAGCCCCAGCATTTT.

Points on this clone: The same CDR3 is also encoded by other DNA sequences in this sample. The V gene is TRBV10-2, the J gene TRBJ2-5; 8 nucleotides match TRBD2. This CDR3 is 12 amino acids long. From germline, CDR1 is WSHSY and CDR2 SAAADI. V was clipped by 9 bases and J by 0 bases; unmatched bases: 0. CDR3 amino acids: CASSGNQETQYF. CDR3 nucleotide sequence: TGCGCCAGTAGCGGGAACCAAGAGACCCAGTACTTC.

The chain recombines TRBV28 with TRBJ2-7; D unresolved. The V end was cut by 6 bases, the J end by 0 bases, with 9 bases between. CDR3 length equals 13 residues. Germline-derived CDR1 and CDR2 are MDHEN and SYDVKM. In DNA, the CDR3 is TGTGCCAGCAGCCTATACAGCTCCTACGAGCAGTACTTC. This encodes CASSLYSSYEQYF.

This rearrangement joins TRBV14 to TRBJ2-7; D is possibly TRBD2 (6 bases). V was clipped by 4 bases and J by 4 bases, with 14 bases between them. The V gene's germline CDR1 is SGHDN and CDR2 FVKESK. The CDR3 has 14 residues. The CDR3: CASSPSGRGYEQYF. The CDR3, as DNA: TGTGCCAGCAGCCCGTCCGGGAGAGGGTACGAGCAGTACTTC.

This clone was observed a few times. V gene TRBV4-1 combines with J gene TRBJ2-7; 9 bases match TRBD2. CDR3 size: 14 residues. Germline V gives CDR1 MGHRA, CDR2 YSYEKL. The ends lost 6 bases at V and 2 bases at J; junction bases unmatched: 5. CDR3 region: CASSKAGGTYEQYF. CDR3 bases: TGCGCCAGCAGTAAGGCGGGAGGGACCTACGAGCAGTACTTC.

V is TRBV2 and J is TRBJ2-5; 9 nucleotides align to TRBD1. Germline CDR1 and CDR2: SNHLY and FYNNEI. CDR3 size: 16 residues. J lost 4 bases, V lost 4 bases, and 10 bases had no gene match. The CDR3 nucleotides are TGTGCCAGCAGTGGGGGACAGGGTATCGGGACAGAGACCCAGTACTTC. This encodes CASSGGQGIGTETQYF.

As for this clone: A single base separates this from a much larger clone, so it may be a read error. The rearrangement uses TRBV30 and TRBJ1-5; no clear D. In germline, CDR1 is GTSNPN, CDR2 SVGIG (reference sequence). This CDR3 is 13 amino acids long. The CDR3 spells CAWSGTGNQSQHF. The CDR3 region has the DNA TGTGCCTGGAGTGGGACGGGGAATCAGTCCCAGCATTTT.

The V and J genes are TRBV28 and TRBJ1-4; a weak D match, TRBD1 (6 bases). Deletions cut 3 bases from V and 6 bases from J, with 17 bases between. Germline lookup yields CDR1 MDHEN and CDR2 SYDVKM. This CDR3 has 16 residues. CDR3 nucleotides: TGTGCCAGCAGTTTTTTCGGGGGGCAAAGGGATGAAAAACTGTTTTTT. It translates to CASSFFGGQRDEKLFF.

The rearrangement links TRBV9 to TRBJ1-2, with 9 bases lining up with TRBD1. Germline loops: CDR1 SGDLS, CDR2 YYNGEE. The CDR3 has 15 residues. V was pared by 4 bases and J by 8 bases, with 12 bases of the junction left unmatched. This chain's CDR3 is CASSSFYGTGRGYTF. For the CDR3, the DNA is TGTGCCAGCAGCTCATTCTATGGGACAGGGAGGGGCTACACCTTC. Together with reference TRBV9 and TRBJ1-2, the CDR3 gives the full variable domain: DSGVTQTPKHLITATGQRVTLRCSPRSGDLSVYWYQQSLDQGLQFLIQYYNGEERAKGNILERFSAQQFPDLHSELNLSSLELGDSALYFCASSSFYGTGRGYTFGSGTRLTVV.

This clone was observed a handful of times. The chain is built from TRBV7-9 and TRBJ1-2; possibly TRBD1 for D (5 bases). This CDR3 comprises 12 residues. Germline V gene sequence: CDR1 SEHNR, CDR2 FQNEAQ (reference sequence). Trimming pared 5 bases from V and 7 bases from J, leaving 11 bases between. CDR3 amino acids: CASSPQGPGYTF. CDR3 coding DNA: TGTGCCAGCAGCCCGCAGGGTCCTGGCTACACCTTC.

The gene calls are TRBV29-1 and TRBJ2-3; 11 bases fit TRBD2. The CDR3 loop spans 17 amino acids. V dropped 6 bases and J dropped 0; count of bases not matched to a gene: 11. Germline lookup yields CDR1 SQVTM and CDR2 ANQGSEA. The CDR3 nucleotides read TGCAGCGTCGCCGGGACTAGCGGAAGTATTAGCACAGATACGCAGTATTTT. Protein: CSVAGTSGSISTDTQYF.